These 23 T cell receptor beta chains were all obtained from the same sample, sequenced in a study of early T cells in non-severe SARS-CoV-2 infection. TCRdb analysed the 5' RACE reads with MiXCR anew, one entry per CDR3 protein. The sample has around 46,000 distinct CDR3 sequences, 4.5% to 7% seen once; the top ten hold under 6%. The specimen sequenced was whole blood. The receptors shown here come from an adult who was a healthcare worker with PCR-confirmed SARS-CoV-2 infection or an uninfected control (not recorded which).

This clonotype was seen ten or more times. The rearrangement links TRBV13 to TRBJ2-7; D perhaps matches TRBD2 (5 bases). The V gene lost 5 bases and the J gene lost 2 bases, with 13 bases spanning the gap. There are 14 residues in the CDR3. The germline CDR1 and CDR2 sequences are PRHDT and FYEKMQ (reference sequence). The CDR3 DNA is TGTGCCAGCAGCCTAGAGACGGGAACCTACGAGCAGTACTTC. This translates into CASSLETGTYEQYF.

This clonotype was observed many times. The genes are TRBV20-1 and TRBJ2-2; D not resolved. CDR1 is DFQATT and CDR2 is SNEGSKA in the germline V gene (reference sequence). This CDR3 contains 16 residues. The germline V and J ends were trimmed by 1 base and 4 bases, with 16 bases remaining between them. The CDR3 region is CSARGPGPRGTGELFF. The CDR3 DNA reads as TGCAGTGCTAGAGGGCCTGGGCCCCGAGGCACCGGGGAGCTGTTTTTT.

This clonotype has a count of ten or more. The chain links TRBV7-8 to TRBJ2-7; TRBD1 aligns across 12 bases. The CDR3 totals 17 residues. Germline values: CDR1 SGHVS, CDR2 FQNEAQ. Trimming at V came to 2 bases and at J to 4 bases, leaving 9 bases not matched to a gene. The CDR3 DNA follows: TGTGCCAGCAGCTTATATATCGGGACAGGGGGCCTGTACGAGCAGTACTTC. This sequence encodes CASSLYIGTGGLYEQYF.

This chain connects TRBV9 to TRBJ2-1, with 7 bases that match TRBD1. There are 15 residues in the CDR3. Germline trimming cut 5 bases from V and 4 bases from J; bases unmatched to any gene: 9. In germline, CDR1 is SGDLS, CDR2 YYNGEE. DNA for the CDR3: TGTGCCAGCAGTGTCCGGGACAGACAATACAATGAGCAGTTCTTC. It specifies CASSVRDRQYNEQFF.

CDR3 DNA: TGTGCCAGCAGCCTAAATACTGGAAACACCATATATTTT. It yields the protein CASSLNTGNTIYF. This chain uses TRBV9 with TRBJ1-3; D is unresolved. V was cut by 4 bases and J by 2 bases, with 7 bases left in between. The CDR3 spans 13 residues. CDR1 SGDLS and CDR2 YYNGEE come from the germline V gene. Filled out from reference TRBV9 and TRBJ1-3, the complete variable domain reads DSGVTQTPKHLITATGQRVTLRCSPRSGDLSVYWYQQSLDQGLQFLIQYYNGEERAKGNILERFSAQQFPDLHSELNLSSLELGDSALYFCASSLNTGNTIYFGEGSWLTVV.

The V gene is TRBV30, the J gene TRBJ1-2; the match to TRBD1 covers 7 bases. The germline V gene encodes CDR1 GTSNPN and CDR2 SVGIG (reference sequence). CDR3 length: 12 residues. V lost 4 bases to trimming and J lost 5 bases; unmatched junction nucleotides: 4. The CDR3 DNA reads TGTGCCTGGATAGACAGGGCGTATGGCTACACCTTC. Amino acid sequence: CAWIDRAYGYTF. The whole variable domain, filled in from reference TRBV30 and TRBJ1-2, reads SQTIHQWPATLVQPVGSPLSLECTVEGTSNPNLYWYRQAAGRGLQLLFYSVGIGQISSEVPQNLSASRPQDRQFILSSKKLLLSDSGFYLCAWIDRAYGYTFGSGTRLTVV.

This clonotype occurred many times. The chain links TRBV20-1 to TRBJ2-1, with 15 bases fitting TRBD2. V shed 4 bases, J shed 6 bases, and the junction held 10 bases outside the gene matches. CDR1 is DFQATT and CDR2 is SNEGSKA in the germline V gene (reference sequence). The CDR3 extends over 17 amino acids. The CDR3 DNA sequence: TGCAGTGCTATCGGACTAGCGGGGGGGCATTTCGGCAATGAGCAGTTCTTC. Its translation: CSAIGLAGGHFGNEQFF.

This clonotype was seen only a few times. DNA for the CDR3: TGTGCCAGCAGCATCCCACTAGCGGGGCGGACCGGGGAGCTGTTTTTT. The encoded protein is CASSIPLAGRTGELFF. The rearrangement links TRBV7-8 to TRBJ2-2, with TRBD2 matching over 10 bases. CDR3 length: 16 amino acids. V lost 5 bases, J lost 5 bases, and 8 bases stayed unmatched. Per germline, CDR1 SGHVS and CDR2 FQNEAQ. Complete variable domain (other parts from reference TRBV7-8 and TRBJ2-2): GAGVSQSPRYKVAKRGQDVALRCDPISGHVSLFWYQQALGQGPEFLTYFQNEAQLDKSGLPSDRFFAERPEGSVSTLKIQRTQQEDSAVYLCASSIPLAGRTGELFFGEGSRLTVL.

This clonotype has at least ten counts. The CDR3 loop reads CASSQGNVNTIYF. The CDR3 DNA reads TGCGCCAGCAGCCAAGGGAACGTAAACACCATATATTTT. This sequence joins TRBV4-1 and TRBJ1-3; D gene ambiguous. The germline V gene has CDR1 MGHRA and CDR2 YSYEKL. V dropped 1 base and J dropped 6 bases, with 7 bases sitting between them. This CDR3 spans 13 amino acids.

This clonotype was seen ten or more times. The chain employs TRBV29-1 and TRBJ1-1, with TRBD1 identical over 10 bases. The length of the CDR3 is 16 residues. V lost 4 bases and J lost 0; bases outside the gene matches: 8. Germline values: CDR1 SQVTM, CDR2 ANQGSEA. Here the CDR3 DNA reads TGCAGCGTTGCCCAGACAGGGGGCAAGGTGAACACTGAAGCTTTCTTT. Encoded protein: CSVAQTGGKVNTEAFF.

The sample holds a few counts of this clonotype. CDR3 sequence: CASRRGIGNTDTQYF. CDR3 coding DNA: TGTGCCAGTAGAAGGGGCATTGGAAACACAGATACGCAGTATTTT. The chain has TRBV19 and TRBJ2-3; perhaps TRBD1 as D (5 bases). This CDR3 contains 15 residues. The V gene lost 6 bases and the J gene lost 2 bases, with 15 bases spanning the gap. In germline, CDR1 is LNHDA, CDR2 SQIVND (reference sequence).

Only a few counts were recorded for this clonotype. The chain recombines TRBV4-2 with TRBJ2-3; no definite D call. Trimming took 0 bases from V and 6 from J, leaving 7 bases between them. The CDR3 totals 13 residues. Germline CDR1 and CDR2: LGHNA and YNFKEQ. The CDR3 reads CASSQDQTDTQYF. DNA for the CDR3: TGTGCCAGCAGCCAAGATCAAACGGATACGCAGTATTTT.

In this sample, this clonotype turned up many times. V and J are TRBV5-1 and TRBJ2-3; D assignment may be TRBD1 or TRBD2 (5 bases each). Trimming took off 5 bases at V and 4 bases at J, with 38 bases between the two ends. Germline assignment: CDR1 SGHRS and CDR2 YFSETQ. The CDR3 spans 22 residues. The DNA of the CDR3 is TGCGCCAGCAGAAACTTTCGACAACCGGGACCAATTTGGAGAAACCCTCCAGATACGCAGTATTTT. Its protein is CASRNFRQPGPIWRNPPDTQYF.

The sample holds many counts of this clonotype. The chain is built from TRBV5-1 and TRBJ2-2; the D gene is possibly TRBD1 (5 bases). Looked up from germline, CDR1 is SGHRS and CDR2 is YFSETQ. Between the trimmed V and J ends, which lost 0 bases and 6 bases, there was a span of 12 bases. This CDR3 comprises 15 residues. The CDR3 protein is CASSLAFRGPGELFF. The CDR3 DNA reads TGCGCCAGCAGCTTGGCCTTTAGGGGCCCCGGGGAGCTGTTTTTT.

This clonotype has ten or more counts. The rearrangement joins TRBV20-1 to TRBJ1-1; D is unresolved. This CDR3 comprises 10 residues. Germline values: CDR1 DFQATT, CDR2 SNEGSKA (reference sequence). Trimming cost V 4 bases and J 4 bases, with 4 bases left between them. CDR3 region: CSATFTEAFF. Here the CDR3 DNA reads TGCAGTGCTACCTTCACTGAAGCTTTCTTT.

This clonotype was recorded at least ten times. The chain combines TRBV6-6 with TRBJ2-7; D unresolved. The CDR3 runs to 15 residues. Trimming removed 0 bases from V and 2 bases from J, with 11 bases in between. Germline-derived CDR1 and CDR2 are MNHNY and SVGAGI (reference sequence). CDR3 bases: TGTGCCAGCAGTTACTCCGGCCCACCACCCTACGAGCAGTACTTC. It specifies CASSYSGPPPYEQYF.

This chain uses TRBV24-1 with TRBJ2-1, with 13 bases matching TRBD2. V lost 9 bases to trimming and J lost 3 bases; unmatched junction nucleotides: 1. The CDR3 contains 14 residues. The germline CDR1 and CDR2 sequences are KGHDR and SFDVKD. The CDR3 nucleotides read TGTGCCACCGGGACTAGCGGGGACTACAATGAGCAGTTCTTC. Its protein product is CATGTSGDYNEQFF.

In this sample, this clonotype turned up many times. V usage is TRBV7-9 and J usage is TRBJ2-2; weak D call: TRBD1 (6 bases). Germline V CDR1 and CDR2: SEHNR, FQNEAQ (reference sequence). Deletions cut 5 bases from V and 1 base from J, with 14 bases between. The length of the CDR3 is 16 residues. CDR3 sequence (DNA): TGTGCCAGCAGCCCCCAGGGGACCTTGAACACCGGGGAGCTGTTTTTT. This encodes CASSPQGTLNTGELFF.

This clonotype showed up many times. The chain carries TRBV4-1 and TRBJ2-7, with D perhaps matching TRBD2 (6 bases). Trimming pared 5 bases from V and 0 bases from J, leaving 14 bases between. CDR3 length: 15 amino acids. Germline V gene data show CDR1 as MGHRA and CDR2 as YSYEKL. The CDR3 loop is CASSDGATSSYEQYF. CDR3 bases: TGCGCCAGCAGCGACGGGGCGACTAGCTCCTACGAGCAGTACTTC.

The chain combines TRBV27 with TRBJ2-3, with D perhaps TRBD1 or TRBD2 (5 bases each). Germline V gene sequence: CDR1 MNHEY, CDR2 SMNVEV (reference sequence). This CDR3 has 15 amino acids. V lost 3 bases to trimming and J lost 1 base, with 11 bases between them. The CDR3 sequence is CASSFIGAGTDTQYF. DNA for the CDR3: TGTGCCAGCAGTTTTATCGGGGCGGGCACAGATACGCAGTATTTT.

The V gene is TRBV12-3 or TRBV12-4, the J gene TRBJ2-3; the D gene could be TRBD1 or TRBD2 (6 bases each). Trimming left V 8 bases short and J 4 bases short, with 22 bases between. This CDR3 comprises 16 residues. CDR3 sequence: CASAPNRGVPADTQYF. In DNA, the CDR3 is TGTGCCAGCGCCCCAAATAGGGGGGTTCCCGCAGATACGCAGTATTTT.

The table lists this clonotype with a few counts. CDR3 nucleotide sequence: TGTGCCAGCAGCGTAGGAACCACAGATACGCAGTATTTT. Its protein is CASSVGTTDTQYF. The chain has TRBV9 and TRBJ2-3; no firm D call. The germline V gene has CDR1 SGDLS and CDR2 YYNGEE. The CDR3 totals 13 residues. The germline V and J ends were trimmed by 0 bases and 2 bases, with 4 bases remaining between them.

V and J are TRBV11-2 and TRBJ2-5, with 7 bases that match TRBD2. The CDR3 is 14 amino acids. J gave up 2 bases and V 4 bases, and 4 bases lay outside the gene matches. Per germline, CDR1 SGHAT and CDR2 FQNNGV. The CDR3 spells CASSWPGLQETQYF. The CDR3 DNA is TGTGCCAGCAGCTGGCCGGGACTACAAGAGACCCAGTACTTC.